Listed here are 16 T cell receptor beta chains from one sample, sequenced in a study of beta chain features in type 1 diabetes listed by TCRdb under 2018. The receptor library was made with the immunoSEQ multiplex PCR assay. All of the isolated RNA was reverse transcribed with the High Capacity cDNA Reverse Transcription Kit, so expressed TCRB transcripts were sequenced. The source is immuneACCESS, and TCRdb retained only in-frame sequences with V and J called. Part of the clones is not carried over; for the studies checked, unresolved V genes explain less than half of this, and the remainder is unexplained. Here the sample has a few hundred thousand clones; over 12% occur a single time. Of the sample, roughly 0.017% falls within the top ten clones. Source material: naive CD4+ T cells from blood. The cell subset or site label of this sample denotes: true naive CD4+ T cells. Receptors were obtained from a woman between 18 and 29 years old in good health.

This clone was recorded a few times. This chain links TRBV7-9 with TRBJ2-5; 14 nucleotides agree with TRBD2. CDR3 size: 17 residues. The V gene end was trimmed by 3 bases and the J gene end by 2 bases; junction bases not matched to a gene: 5. From germline, CDR1 is SEHNR and CDR2 FQNEAQ (reference sequence). This CDR3 reads CASSLGTSGSGQETQYF. CDR3 nucleotides: TGTGCCAGCAGCTTGGGGACTAGCGGGAGCGGGCAAGAGACCCAGTACTTC. The full variable domain, its missing parts supplied by reference TRBV7-9 and TRBJ2-5, is DTGVSQNPRHKITKRGQNVTFRCDPISEHNRLYWYRQTLGQGPEFLTYFQNEAQLEKSRLLSDRFSAERPKGSFSTLEIQRTEQGDSAMYLCASSLGTSGSGQETQYFGPGTRLLVL.

The V call is TRBV29-1, the J call TRBJ2-7; a weak D match, TRBD1 (5 bases). Germline CDR1 and CDR2: SQVTM and ANQGSEA. This CDR3 has 11 residues. V lost 4 bases to trimming and J lost 5 bases, with 9 bases between them. The CDR3 bases are TGCAGCGTTGGCCGACAGAACGAGCAGTACTTC. Encoded protein: CSVGRQNEQYF.

This chain's CDR3 is CASNTGWQPQHF. Written as DNA, the CDR3 is TGTGCCAGCAATACGGGTTGGCAGCCCCAGCATTTT. The chain links TRBV25-1 to TRBJ1-5; the D is unclear. This CDR3 region has 12 residues. CDR1 and CDR2 (germline): MGHDK, SYGVNS. The V and J ends lost 7 bases and 7 bases respectively, with 11 bases between them.

This chain joins TRBV2 and TRBJ2-1; 9 positions agree with TRBD2. The CDR3 runs 14 residues. The V segment lost 4 bases and the J segment 12 bases; nucleotides outside the gene matches: 10. Per the germline V gene, CDR1 is SNHLY and CDR2 is FYNNEI. In DNA form, the CDR3 reads TGTGCCAGCAGTGGCGAATGGACTAGCGTACGGCAGTTCTTC. Translation gives CASSGEWTSVRQFF.

This clone was seen a handful of times. This chain links TRBV27 with TRBJ2-1, with 7 bases matching TRBD1. Germline V gene sequence: CDR1 MNHEY, CDR2 SMNVEV (reference sequence). The CDR3 consists of 15 residues. J lost 4 bases, V lost 5 bases, and 8 bases had no gene match. The CDR3 region has the DNA TGTGCCAGCAGTCCTAGTGACAGGGCTTACAATGAGCAGTTCTTC. Encoded protein: CASSPSDRAYNEQFF.

The rearrangement joins TRBV28 to TRBJ1-1; D uncertain. Germline assignment: CDR1 MDHEN and CDR2 SYDVKM. Trimming removed 11 bases at V and 1 base at J, with 11 bases between. The CDR3 runs 12 residues. CDR3 amino acids: CAVLPPNTEAFF. CDR3 DNA sequence: TGTGCCGTACTGCCGCCGAACACTGAAGCTTTCTTT.

The rearrangement links TRBV6-1 to TRBJ2-7; 10 bases align to TRBD1. The CDR3 contains 15 residues. J gave up 6 bases and V 7 bases, and 12 bases lay outside the gene matches. The germline V gene has CDR1 MNHNS and CDR2 SASEGT. The CDR3 loop reads CASTQAGTGAIEQYF. CDR3 bases: TGTGCCAGCACCCAGGCCGGGACAGGGGCCATCGAGCAGTACTTC.

The gene calls are TRBV5-4 and TRBJ2-7; D uncertain. This CDR3 is 16 amino acids long. Germline CDR1 SGHNT, CDR2 YYREEE (reference sequence). V was clipped by 4 bases and J by 5 bases, with 22 bases between them. This chain's CDR3 is CASSPLTTPLLDEQYF. CDR3 DNA: TGTGCCAGCAGCCCGTTGACGACCCCACTCCTAGACGAGCAGTACTTC.

The chain combines TRBV2 with TRBJ2-7; possible D gene TRBD2, 5 bases. The CDR3 contains 11 residues. V was cut by 6 bases and J by 12 bases, with 15 bases left in between. CDR1 and CDR2 (germline): SNHLY, FYNNEI. The CDR3 DNA follows: TGTGCCAGCAGCGGCGAACTTGAGGGGTACTTC. Residues: CASSGELEGYF.

V and J are TRBV15 and TRBJ2-1, with TRBD2 matching over 13 bases. Germline CDR1 and CDR2: LNHNV and YYDKDF (reference sequence). J gave up 10 bases and V 0 bases, and 6 bases lay outside the gene matches. CDR3 length: 16 amino acids. The DNA of the CDR3 is TGTGCCACCAGCAGAGATCCGGGACTAGCGGGATCGGAGCAGTTCTTC. This codes for CATSRDPGLAGSEQFF.

This clone was observed a handful of times. The V call is TRBV23-1, the J call TRBJ2-7; a possible D gene is TRBD2 (6 bases). TRBV23-1 is placed among ORFs of uncertain function. CDR3 length equals 16 residues. Trimming took 0 bases from V and 3 from J, leaving 15 bases between them. The CDR3 coding sequence is TGCGCCAGCAGTCAATCCATGAGGGACTGGTGCTACGAGCAGTACTTC. It yields the protein CASSQSMRDWCYEQYF.

The gene calls are TRBV4-3 and TRBJ2-3; D perhaps matches TRBD1 (6 bases). CDR1 and CDR2 (germline): LGHNA, YSLEER. The V end was cut by 2 bases, the J end by 6 bases, with 21 bases between. The CDR3 sequence is 17 residues long. The CDR3 here is CASSQRGGAGALDTQYF. The CDR3 coding sequence is TGCGCCAGCAGCCAACGAGGTGGGGCAGGGGCTTTGGATACGCAGTATTTT.

The chain employs TRBV2 and TRBJ2-5; D uncertain. Germline V lookup: CDR1 SNHLY, CDR2 FYNNEI. V was cut by 6 bases and J by 0 bases, with 8 bases left in between. The CDR3 is made up of 13 amino acids. Here the CDR3 reads CASRQPYQETQYF. The DNA of the CDR3 is TGTGCCAGCAGACAACCGTACCAAGAGACCCAGTACTTC.

The chain uses TRBV10-3 and TRBJ1-2; the match to TRBD1 covers 7 bases. CDR1 ENHRY and CDR2 SYGVKD come from the germline V gene. The ends lost 0 bases at V and 5 bases at J; junction bases unmatched: 15. The CDR3 covers 18 residues. CDR3 DNA sequence: TGTGCCATCAGTGAGTCATTAACCGCGGGACAGAACCCTTATGGCTACACCTTC. Amino acid sequence: CAISESLTAGQNPYGYTF.

This clone turned up a few times. CDR3 coding DNA: TGTGCCAGCAGCCCTCGCGGAGGCTCCTACAATGAGCAGTTCTTC. It specifies CASSPRGGSYNEQFF. This chain joins TRBV28 and TRBJ2-1; a weak D match, TRBD2 (5 bases). Germline CDR1 MDHEN, CDR2 SYDVKM. This CDR3 region has 15 residues. The germline V and J ends were trimmed by 6 bases and 0 bases, with 12 bases remaining between them.

To note about this clone: Other DNA sequences in the same sample also yield this CDR3. The rearrangement uses TRBV6-5 and TRBJ1-2, with 9 bases that match TRBD1. J lost 8 bases, V lost 6 bases, and 7 bases had no gene match. This CDR3 is built from 13 residues. CDR1 is MNHEY and CDR2 is SVGAGI in the germline V gene. This chain's CDR3 is CASSYTGGGGYTF. CDR3 DNA sequence: TGTGCCAGCAGCTATACAGGGGGCGGAGGCTACACCTTC.